The 22 T cell receptor beta chains listed next were all sequenced from one sample in a study of T cell responses to AZD1222 COVID-19 vaccine. Using immunoSEQ multiplex PCR, the repertoire was profiled, and TCRdb retains in-frame clones only, with some absent. The data hold about 110,000 clones, with roughly nine tenths observed a single time. Material: peripheral blood, obtained on day 0 of AZD1222 vaccination. The receptor source for this set is an adult in good health.

This sequence joins TRBV6-4 and TRBJ1-1, with D hard to call. The germline V gene encodes CDR1 MRHNA and CDR2 SNTAGT. The CDR3 is 14 residues long. The V gene lost 7 bases and the J gene lost 1 base, with 13 bases spanning the gap. The CDR3 reads CASTTMAENTEAFF. The CDR3 DNA follows: TGTGCCAGCACCACCATGGCGGAGAACACTGAAGCTTTCTTT.

In this sample, this clone turned up once. This rearrangement joins TRBV18 to TRBJ1-2; TRBD1 might be the D (5 bases). The CDR3 spans 13 residues. Trimming removed 4 bases from V and 4 bases from J, with 10 bases in between. Germline assignment: CDR1 KGHSH and CDR2 LQKENI. The CDR3 DNA reads TGTGCCAGCTCACTAGACAGACTCTATGGCTACACCTTC. Translation: CASSLDRLYGYTF.

The V call is TRBV15, the J call TRBJ2-1; 7 bases map to TRBD2. From germline, CDR1 is LNHNV and CDR2 YYDKDF (reference sequence). V shed 5 bases, J shed 5 bases, and the junction held 21 bases outside the gene matches. The length of the CDR3 is 19 residues. The CDR3 sequence is CATSRGVRIWGYYDNEQFF. Written as DNA, the CDR3 is TGTGCCACCAGCCGGGGGGTCAGGATCTGGGGCTACTACGACAATGAGCAGTTCTTC.

The chain links TRBV2 to TRBJ2-7; a weak D match, TRBD1 (6 bases). V lost 5 bases and J 4 bases, leaving 12 bases between the germline ends. Germline-derived CDR1 and CDR2 are SNHLY and FYNNEI. The CDR3 extends over 13 amino acids. The CDR3 sequence: CASSSGDRYEQYF. CDR3 sequence (DNA): TGTGCCAGCAGTTCAGGGGATCGGTACGAGCAGTACTTC. Complete variable domain (other parts from reference TRBV2 and TRBJ2-7): EPEVTQTPSHQVTQMGQEVILRCVPISNHLYFYWYRQILGQKVEFLVSFYNNEISEKSEIFDDQFSVERPDGSNFTLKIRSTKLEDSAMYFCASSSGDRYEQYFGPGTRLTVT.

J is TRBJ1-2 and V is TRBV19, with D unresolved. Germline values: CDR1 LNHDA, CDR2 SQIVND (reference sequence). This CDR3 has 14 residues. V lost 0 bases and J lost 6, with 11 bases in between. This CDR3 is CASSIEAVINGYTF. CDR3 sequence (DNA): TGTGCCAGTAGTATAGAAGCAGTGATCAATGGCTACACCTTC.

The chain employs TRBV6-5 and TRBJ2-2, with D perhaps matching TRBD1 (6 bases). V lost 0 bases, J lost 5 bases, and 10 bases lay in between. The CDR3 has 15 residues. Germline V gene data show CDR1 as MNHEY and CDR2 as SVGAGI. The CDR3 bases are TGTGCCAGCAGTTACTCCACACAGGGAACCGGGGAGCTGTTTTTT. Translating it yields CASSYSTQGTGELFF.

The V gene is TRBV19, the J gene TRBJ2-1; D is possibly TRBD1 or TRBD2 (5 bases each). Germline V gene lookup returns CDR1 LNHDA and CDR2 SQIVND (reference sequence). There are 17 residues in the CDR3. Trimming shortened V by 4 bases and J by 4 bases, and 20 bases separated the two germline ends. The CDR3 reads CASSSPPGRMIYNEQFF. The CDR3 nucleotides read TGTGCCAGTAGTAGTCCCCCGGGGCGAATGATTTACAATGAGCAGTTCTTC.

This chain uses TRBV3-1 (or the pseudogene TRBV3-2) with TRBJ2-5; 7 bases match TRBD1. V trimming: 1 base; J trimming: 9 bases; junction bases outside the gene matches: 8. This CDR3 region has 14 residues. Germline CDR1 and CDR2: LGHDT and YNNKEL (reference sequence). The CDR3 loop reads CASSQGGQARSQYF. DNA for the CDR3: TGTGCCAGCAGCCAAGGTGGACAGGCCAGGTCCCAGTACTTC.

The chain carries TRBV5-1 and TRBJ2-5, with a weak D call TRBD1 (5 bases). The CDR3 is made up of 15 amino acids. With 0 bases removed from V and 5 bases from J, the gap between germline ends came to 14 bases. Germline CDR1 reads SGHRS; CDR2 reads YFSETQ. CDR3 coding DNA: TGCGCCAGCAGCTTGGCTGGGGCCGTCCGGGAGACCCAGTACTTC. Its protein is CASSLAGAVRETQYF.

The chain uses TRBV18 and TRBJ1-1, with D unclear. CDR3 length: 15 amino acids. Germline V gene sequence: CDR1 KGHSH, CDR2 LQKENI. The V end lost 4 bases, the J end lost 3 bases, and 15 bases lay between the germline ends. CDR3 nucleotides: TGTGCCAGCTCACGCTCCGTGCTCCGGGACACTGAAGCTTTCTTT. Its translation: CASSRSVLRDTEAFF.

The chain combines TRBV28 with TRBJ2-2; TRBD1 or TRBD2 may be the D gene (6 bases each). This CDR3 is built from 15 residues. V was clipped by 8 bases and J by 4 bases, with 17 bases between them. The germline V gene encodes CDR1 MDHEN and CDR2 SYDVKM. CDR3 bases: TGTGCCAGCCACTCGTCGGGGGCTGGCACCGGGGAGCTGTTTTTT. Translated, it gives CASHSSGAGTGELFF.

The genes are TRBV5-5 and TRBJ1-5; D is perhaps TRBD1 (5 bases). CDR1 is SGHKS and CDR2 is YYEKEE in the germline V gene (reference sequence). V lost 4 bases, J lost 0 bases, and 14 bases lay in between. The CDR3 is 16 amino acids. The CDR3 region is CASSGGRGYSNQPQHF. In nucleotides, the CDR3 is TGTGCCAGCAGCGGGGGACGGGGATATAGCAATCAGCCCCAGCATTTT. The full variable domain, its missing parts supplied by reference TRBV5-5 and TRBJ1-5, is DAGVTQSPTHLIKTRGQQVTLRCSPISGHKSVSWYQQVLGQGPQFIFQYYEKEERGRGNFPDRFSARQFPNYSSELNVNALLLGDSALYLCASSGGRGYSNQPQHFGDGTRLSIL.

This chain uses TRBV19 with TRBJ1-1; possible D gene TRBD1, 5 bases. Per germline, CDR1 LNHDA and CDR2 SQIVND (reference sequence). The CDR3 runs 13 residues. V lost 3 bases and J 4 bases, leaving 9 bases between the germline ends. The CDR3 protein is CASSIGRGTEAFF. CDR3 DNA: TGTGCCAGTAGTATTGGGAGGGGCACTGAAGCTTTCTTT.

CDR3 in DNA: TGTGCTAGTGCCCCGACATTTTTCGAAAAACTGTTTTTT. It yields the protein CASAPTFFEKLFF. J is TRBJ1-4 and V is TRBV12-5, with unresolved D. The ends were cut back, 7 bases at V and 8 bases at J, with 14 bases in the middle. The CDR3 extends over 13 amino acids. Germline V lookup: CDR1 LGHNT, CDR2 FRNRAP.

J is TRBJ2-7 and V is TRBV15; D is perhaps TRBD2 (6 bases). V lost 0 bases, J lost 3 bases, and 15 bases lay in between. The CDR3 runs 16 residues. The germline gives CDR1 LNHNV, CDR2 YYDKDF (reference sequence). The chain's CDR3 is CATSRDLTSSYYEQYF. The CDR3, as DNA: TGTGCCACCAGCAGAGATCTGACTAGTAGCTACTACGAGCAGTACTTC.

The chain employs TRBV5-4 and TRBJ1-2; 7 bases are shared with TRBD1. Trimming cost V 0 bases and J 4 bases; bases outside gene matches: 6. Germline V CDR1 and CDR2: SGHNT, YYREEE (reference sequence). This CDR3 region has 15 residues. The CDR3 is CASSLATGSVYGYTF. The CDR3 DNA is TGTGCCAGCAGCTTGGCGACAGGGTCTGTCTATGGCTACACCTTC. The complete variable domain, with remaining parts taken from reference TRBV5-4 and TRBJ1-2, reads ETGVTQSPTHLIKTRGQQVTLRCSSQSGHNTVSWYQQALGQGPQFIFQYYREEENGRGNFPPRFSGLQFPNYSSELNVNALELDDSALYLCASSLATGSVYGYTFGSGTRLTVV.

The V gene is TRBV4-1, the J gene TRBJ2-5; weak D call: TRBD2 (7 bases). This CDR3 contains 14 residues. Germline V gene lookup returns CDR1 MGHRA and CDR2 YSYEKL. Trimming took 5 bases from V and 5 from J, leaving 15 bases between them. CDR3 sequence reads: CASSVTGGVETQYF. CDR3 bases: TGCGCCAGCAGCGTAACGGGGGGCGTCGAGACCCAGTACTTC.

The chain uses TRBV9 and TRBJ2-3; D gene unclear. The V end was cut by 4 bases, the J end by 0 bases, with 9 bases between. This CDR3 contains 14 residues. Germline V lookup: CDR1 SGDLS, CDR2 YYNGEE. The CDR3: CASSPPASTDTQYF. In DNA form, the CDR3 reads TGTGCCAGCAGCCCCCCTGCTAGCACAGATACGCAGTATTTT. Filled out from reference TRBV9 and TRBJ2-3, the complete variable domain reads DSGVTQTPKHLITATGQRVTLRCSPRSGDLSVYWYQQSLDQGLQFLIQYYNGEERAKGNILERFSAQQFPDLHSELNLSSLELGDSALYFCASSPPASTDTQYFGPGTRLTVL.

The gene calls are TRBV9 and TRBJ1-1, with D perhaps TRBD1 (5 bases). Trimming shortened V by 4 bases and J by 6 bases, and 16 bases separated the two germline ends. Per the germline V gene, CDR1 is SGDLS and CDR2 is YYNGEE. This CDR3 is built from 14 residues. Here the CDR3 reads CASSSGSGGAEAFF. The CDR3 DNA reads as TGTGCCAGCAGCTCAGGCTCCGGGGGGGCTGAAGCTTTCTTT.

The rearrangement joins TRBV11-2 to TRBJ1-2; weak D call: TRBD1 (5 bases). Germline V CDR1 and CDR2: SGHAT, FQNNGV. V was shortened by 2 bases and J by 6 bases, with 19 bases between the two germline ends. The CDR3 runs to 16 residues. CDR3 sequence: CASSLPQGAGNHGYTF. The CDR3, as DNA: TGTGCCAGCAGCTTACCCCAAGGGGCTGGAAACCATGGCTACACCTTC.

The chain joins TRBV4-3 to TRBJ2-2, with D tentatively TRBD2 (5 bases). This CDR3 contains 19 residues. The germline V gene encodes CDR1 LGHNA and CDR2 YSLEER. Trimming cost V 7 bases and J 1 base, with 25 bases left between them. The DNA of the CDR3 is TGCGCCAGCATTTCCTGCGTTGGAGGACCCCTCGGGAACACCGGGGAGCTGTTTTTT. It yields the protein CASISCVGGPLGNTGELFF.

V is TRBV7-9 and J is TRBJ1-4; D unresolved. CDR1 and CDR2 from the germline V gene are SEHNR and FQNEAQ (reference sequence). The V and J ends lost 0 bases and 8 bases respectively, with 16 bases between them. This CDR3 comprises 16 residues. The CDR3 is CASSLAQGLIDEKLFF. The CDR3 DNA sequence: TGTGCCAGCAGCTTAGCGCAAGGGTTAATAGACGAAAAACTGTTTTTT.